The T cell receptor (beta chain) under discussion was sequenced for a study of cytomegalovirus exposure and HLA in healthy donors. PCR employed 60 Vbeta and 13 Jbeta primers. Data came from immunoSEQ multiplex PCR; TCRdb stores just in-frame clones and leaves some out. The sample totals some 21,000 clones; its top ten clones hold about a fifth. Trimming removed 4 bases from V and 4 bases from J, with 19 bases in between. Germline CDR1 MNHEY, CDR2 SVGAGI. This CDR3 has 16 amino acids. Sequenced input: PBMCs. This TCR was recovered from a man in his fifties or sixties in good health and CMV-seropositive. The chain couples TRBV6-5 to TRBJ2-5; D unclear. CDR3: CASSSFYPGKGETQYF. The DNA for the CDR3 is TGTGCCAGCAGTTCCTTTTATCCAGGCAAAGGAGAGACCCAGTACTTC.